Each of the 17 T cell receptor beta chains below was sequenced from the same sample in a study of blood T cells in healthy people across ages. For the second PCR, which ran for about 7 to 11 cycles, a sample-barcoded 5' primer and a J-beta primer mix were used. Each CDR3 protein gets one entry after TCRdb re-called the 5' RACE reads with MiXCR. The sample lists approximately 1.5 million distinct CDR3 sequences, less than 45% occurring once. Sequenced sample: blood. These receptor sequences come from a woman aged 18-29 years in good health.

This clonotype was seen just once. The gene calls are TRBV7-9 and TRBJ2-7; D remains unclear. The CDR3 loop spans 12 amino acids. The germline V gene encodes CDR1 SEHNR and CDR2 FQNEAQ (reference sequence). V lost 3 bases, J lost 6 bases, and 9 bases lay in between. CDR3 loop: CASSFTDGEQYF. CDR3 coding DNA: TGTGCCAGCAGCTTCACGGACGGCGAGCAGTACTTC. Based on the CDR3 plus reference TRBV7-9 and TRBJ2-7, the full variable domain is DTGVSQNPRHKITKRGQNVTFRCDPISEHNRLYWYRQTLGQGPEFLTYFQNEAQLEKSRLLSDRFSAERPKGSFSTLEIQRTEQGDSAMYLCASSFTDGEQYFGPGTRLTVT.

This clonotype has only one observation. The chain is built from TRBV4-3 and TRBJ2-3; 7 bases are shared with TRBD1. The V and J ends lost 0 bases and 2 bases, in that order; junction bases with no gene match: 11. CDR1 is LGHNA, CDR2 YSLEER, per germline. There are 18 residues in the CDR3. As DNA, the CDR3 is TGCGCCAGCAGCCAAGAGTGGAGGACAGGTGGGCACACAGATACGCAGTATTTT. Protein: CASSQEWRTGGHTDTQYF.

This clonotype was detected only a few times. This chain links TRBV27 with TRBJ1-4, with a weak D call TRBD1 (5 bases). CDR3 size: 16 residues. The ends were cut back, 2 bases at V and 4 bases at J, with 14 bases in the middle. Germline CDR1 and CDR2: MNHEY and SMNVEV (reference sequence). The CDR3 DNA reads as TGTGCCAGCAGTTTAAGGGGAGCAGTACTTAATGAAAAACTGTTTTTT. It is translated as CASSLRGAVLNEKLFF.

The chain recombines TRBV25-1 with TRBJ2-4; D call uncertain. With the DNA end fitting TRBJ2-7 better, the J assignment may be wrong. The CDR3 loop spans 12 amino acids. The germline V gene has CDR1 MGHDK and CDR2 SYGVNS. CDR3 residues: CASSGGNYEQYF. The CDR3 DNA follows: TGTGCCAGCAGTGGGGGTAACTACGAGCAGTACTTC.

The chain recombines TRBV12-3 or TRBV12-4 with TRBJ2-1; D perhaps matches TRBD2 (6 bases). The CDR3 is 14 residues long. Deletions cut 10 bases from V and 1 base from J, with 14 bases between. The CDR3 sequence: CATLGGDSYNEQFF. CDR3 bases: TGTGCCACCCTAGGAGGGGATTCCTACAATGAGCAGTTCTTC.

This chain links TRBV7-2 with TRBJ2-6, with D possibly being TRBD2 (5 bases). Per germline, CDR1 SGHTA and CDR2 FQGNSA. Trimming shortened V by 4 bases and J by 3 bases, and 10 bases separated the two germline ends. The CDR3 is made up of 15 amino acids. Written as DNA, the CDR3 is TGTGCCAGCAGCTATGTAGCGAGTGGGGCCAACGTCCTGACTTTC. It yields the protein CASSYVASGANVLTF.

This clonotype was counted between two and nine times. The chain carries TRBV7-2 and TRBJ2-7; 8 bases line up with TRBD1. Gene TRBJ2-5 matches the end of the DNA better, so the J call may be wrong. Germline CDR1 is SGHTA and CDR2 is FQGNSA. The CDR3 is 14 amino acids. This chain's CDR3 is CASSLTGAGGTQYF. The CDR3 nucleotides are TGTGCCAGCAGCTTGACAGGGGCGGGCGGGACCCAGTACTTC.

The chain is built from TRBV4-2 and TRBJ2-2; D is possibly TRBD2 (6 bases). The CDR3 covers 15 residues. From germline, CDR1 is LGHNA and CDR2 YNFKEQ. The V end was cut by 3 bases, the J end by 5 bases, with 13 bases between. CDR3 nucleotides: TGTGCCAGCAGCCATTCGGGAGATAGGACCGGGGAGCTGTTTTTT. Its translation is CASSHSGDRTGELFF.

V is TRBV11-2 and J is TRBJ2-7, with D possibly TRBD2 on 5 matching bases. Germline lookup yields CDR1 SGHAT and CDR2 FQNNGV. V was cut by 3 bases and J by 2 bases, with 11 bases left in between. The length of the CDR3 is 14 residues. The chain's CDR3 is CASSLAQRPYEQYF. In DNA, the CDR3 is TGTGCCAGCAGCTTGGCCCAGCGGCCCTACGAGCAGTACTTC.

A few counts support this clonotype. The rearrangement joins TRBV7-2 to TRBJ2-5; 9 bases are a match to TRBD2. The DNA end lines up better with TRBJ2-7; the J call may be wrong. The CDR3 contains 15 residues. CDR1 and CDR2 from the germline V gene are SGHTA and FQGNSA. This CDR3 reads CASSSLAGVYYEQYF. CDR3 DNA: TGTGCCAGCAGCTCGTTAGCGGGGGTCTACTACGAGCAGTACTTC.

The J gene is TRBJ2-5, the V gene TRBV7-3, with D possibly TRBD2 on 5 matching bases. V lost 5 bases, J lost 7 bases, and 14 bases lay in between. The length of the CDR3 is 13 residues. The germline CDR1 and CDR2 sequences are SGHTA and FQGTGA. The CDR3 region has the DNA TGTGCCAGCAGCATCCAGGACCGGGGGACCCAGTACTTC. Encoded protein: CASSIQDRGTQYF.

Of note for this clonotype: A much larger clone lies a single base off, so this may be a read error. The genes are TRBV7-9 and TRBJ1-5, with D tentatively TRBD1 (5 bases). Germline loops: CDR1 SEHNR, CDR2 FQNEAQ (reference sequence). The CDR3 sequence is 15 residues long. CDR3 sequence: CTSSLAAGSNQPQHF. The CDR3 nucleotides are TGTACCAGCAGCTTAGCTGCAGGGAGCAATCAGCCCCAGCATTTT.

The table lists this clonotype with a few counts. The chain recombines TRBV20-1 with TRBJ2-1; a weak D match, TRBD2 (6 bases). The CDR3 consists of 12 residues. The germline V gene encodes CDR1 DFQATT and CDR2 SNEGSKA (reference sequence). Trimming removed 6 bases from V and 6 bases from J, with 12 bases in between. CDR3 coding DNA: TGCAGTGCCCCACTAGCCCTCAATGAGCAGTTCTTC. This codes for CSAPLALNEQFF.

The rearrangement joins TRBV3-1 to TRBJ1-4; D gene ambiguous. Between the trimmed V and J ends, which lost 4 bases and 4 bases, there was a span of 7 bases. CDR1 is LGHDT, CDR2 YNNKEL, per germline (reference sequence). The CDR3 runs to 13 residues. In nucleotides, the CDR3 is TGTGCCAGCAGCCGGGCGATTAATGAAAAACTGTTTTTT. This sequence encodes CASSRAINEKLFF. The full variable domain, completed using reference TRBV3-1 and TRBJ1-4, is DTAVSQTPKYLVTQMGNDKSIKCEQNLGHDTMYWYKQDSKKFLKIMFSYNNKELIINETVPNRFSPKSPDKAHLNLHINSLELGDSAVYFCASSRAINEKLFFGSGTQLSVL.

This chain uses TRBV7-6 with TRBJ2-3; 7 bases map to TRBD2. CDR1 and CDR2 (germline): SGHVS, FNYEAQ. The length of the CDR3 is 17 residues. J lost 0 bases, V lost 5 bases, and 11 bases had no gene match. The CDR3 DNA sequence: TGTGCCAGCAGCCATAGGGCTAACGGGGGGAGCACAGATACGCAGTATTTT. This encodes CASSHRANGGSTDTQYF.

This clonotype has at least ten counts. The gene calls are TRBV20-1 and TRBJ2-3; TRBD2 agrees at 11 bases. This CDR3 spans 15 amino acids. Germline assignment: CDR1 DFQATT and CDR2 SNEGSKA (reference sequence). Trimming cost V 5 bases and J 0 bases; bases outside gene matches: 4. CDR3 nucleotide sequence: TGCAGTGCTTCCGGGACTAGCGGCAGCACAGATACGCAGTATTTT. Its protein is CSASGTSGSTDTQYF.

CDR3 in amino acids: CSVEGGTGRNIQYF. In nucleotides, the CDR3 is TGCAGCGTTGAAGGGGGGACAGGGAGGAACATTCAGTACTTC. The chain has TRBV29-1 and TRBJ2-4, with 9 bases matching TRBD1. Trimming took 1 base from V and 7 from J; bases not matched to a gene: 5. Looked up from germline, CDR1 is SQVTM and CDR2 is ANQGSEA. The CDR3 loop spans 14 amino acids.